This T cell receptor beta chain was sequenced in a study of T cell changes during pregnancy in multiple sclerosis. V lost 3 bases to trimming and J lost 4 bases; unmatched junction nucleotides: 10. CDR1 and CDR2 from the germline V gene are MGHRA and YSYEKL. CDR3 length equals 18 residues. TCRdb's table, derived via immunoSEQ multiplex PCR, lists solely in-frame clones and lacks some. Here the sample spans over 45,000 clones, 90% being singletons. Sequences were derived from peripheral blood, sampled in the first trimester of pregnancy. This chain uses TRBV4-1 with TRBJ2-3; 13 bases match TRBD2. The clonotype originates from a female donor in good health, enrolled as a control in a pregnancy study. CDR3 sequence reads: CASSHRGTSGTRADTQYF. The CDR3 nucleotides read TGCGCCAGCAGCCACAGAGGGACTAGCGGGACACGGGCAGATACGCAGTATTTT.